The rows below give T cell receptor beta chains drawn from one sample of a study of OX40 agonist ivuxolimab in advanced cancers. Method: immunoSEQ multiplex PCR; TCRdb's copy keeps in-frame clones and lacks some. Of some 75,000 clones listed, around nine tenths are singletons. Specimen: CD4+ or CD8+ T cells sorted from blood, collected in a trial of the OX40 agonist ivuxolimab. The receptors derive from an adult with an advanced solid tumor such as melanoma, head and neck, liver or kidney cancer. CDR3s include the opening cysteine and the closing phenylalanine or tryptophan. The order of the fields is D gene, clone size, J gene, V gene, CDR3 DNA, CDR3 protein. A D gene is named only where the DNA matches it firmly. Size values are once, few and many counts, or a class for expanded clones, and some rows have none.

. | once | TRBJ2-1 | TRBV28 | TGTGCCAGCAGTTTCAGGGTCAATGAGCAGTTCTTC | CASSFRVNEQFF
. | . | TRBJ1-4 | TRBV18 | TGTGCCAGCTCACTGGGGGAGATGAATGAAAAACTGTTTTTT | CASSLGEMNEKLFF
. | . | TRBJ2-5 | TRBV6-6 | TGTGCCAGCAGTGGGGTGCGAGAGACCCAGTACTTC | CASSGVRETQYF
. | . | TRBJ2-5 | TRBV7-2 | TGTGCCAGCACCAATACGAGGGGCAGTGGAGAGACCCAGTACTTC | CASTNTRGSGETQYF
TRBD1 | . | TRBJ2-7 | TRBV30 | TGTGCCTGGAGTAGAGGACAGGGCCTAGAGCAGTACTTC | CAWSRGQGLEQYF
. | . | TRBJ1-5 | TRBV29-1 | TGCAGCGTCGAACAGGGACCCAATCAGCCCCAGCATTTT | CSVEQGPNQPQHF
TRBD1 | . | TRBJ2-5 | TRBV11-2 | TGTGCCAGCAGCTCGGGACAGGGGAGACAAGAGACCCAGTACTTC | CASSSGQGRQETQYF
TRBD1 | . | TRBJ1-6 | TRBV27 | TGTGCCAGCAGTTTCAACCAGGGGGCGCGGAATTCACCCCTCCACTTT | CASSFNQGARNSPLHF
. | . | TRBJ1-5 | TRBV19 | TGTGCCAGTAGACCGGTCGAAGGGGGGAATCAGCCCCAGCATTTT | CASRPVEGGNQPQHF
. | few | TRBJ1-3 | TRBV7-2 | TGTGCCAGCCAGCTTATAAAGGGTGTTTTAGGGAACACCATATATTTT | CASQLIKGVLGNTIYF
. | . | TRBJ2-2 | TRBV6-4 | TGTGCCAGCAGTGACTTGGGTACGGGGGAGCTGTTTTTT | CASSDLGTGELFF